The T cell receptor (beta chain) described here comes from a study of T cell repertoires in cytomegalovirus infection. Overall study: Well-studied HLA-B-restricted epitopes and recently identified HLA-C-restricted epitopes of CMV were both used in the study. Public TCR beta signatures marked donors with CMV infection and the matching HLA. Broader study findings: Ex vivo responses were dominated by HLA-C-restricted CMV-specific TCR beta clonotypes. Summed public TCR beta family frequency identified CMV carriers bearing the relevant HLA.

In its sample, this clonotype was seen a few times. Its antigen is not identified. This CDR3 has 16 amino acids. Germline CDR1 SGHNT, CDR2 YYREEE (reference sequence). V was shortened by 4 bases and J by 0 bases, with 15 bases between the two germline ends. Each CDR3 protein is one row after TCRdb ran MiXCR on the reads. The sample records approximately 100,000 distinct CDR3 sequences, 42% being singletons. This receptor was taken from a human donor in good health (CMV status not recorded). Some clones in this sample may be carry-over from other donors' samples. This chain connects TRBV5-4 to TRBJ2-3, with D possibly matching TRBD2 (6 bases). Sample: CD8+ T cells from cultured PBMCs, taken from culture after CMV antigen stimulation. The CDR3 nucleotides read TGTGCCAGCAGCCCGAAAGGCGGGGCTAGCACAGATACGCAGTATTTT. Translation: CASSPKGGASTDTQYF.